This T cell receptor (beta chain) was documented in a study of T cell responses to AZD1222 COVID-19 vaccine. Notes on the study in general: Epitopes outside B.1.351 and B.1.1.7 mutated regions reportedly drew nearly half of spike TCRs. Only a handful of AZD1222 recipients, roughly 6 in all, had baseline seropositivity. Donors were largely white British and mainly female; clonal diversity was possibly underestimated.

Turning to this clone: Its antigen is not known.

Generated by immunoSEQ multiplex PCR, the TCRdb table keeps only in-frame clones and is missing some. This sample has about 110,000 clones; 86% occur once, and the top ten carry about 3.3%. The source is an adult in good health. The source material was peripheral blood, sampled on day 0 of AZD1222 vaccination.

As DNA, the CDR3 is TGTGCCAGCAGTCCCGCCCCCGGGACAGGGGGCGGACGAGAGACCCAGTACTTC. As protein: CASSPAPGTGGGRETQYF. The chain is built from TRBV28 and TRBJ2-5; 12 bases match TRBD1. Germline values: CDR1 MDHEN, CDR2 SYDVKM. The length of the CDR3 is 18 residues. Trimming removed 5 bases from V and 4 bases from J; junction bases left unmatched: 14.